What follows are 2 T cell receptor beta chains derived from one specimen sequenced in a study of T cells in Graves' hyperthyroidism and ophthalmopathy. Amplification yielded TCR beta CDR3 regions, with RNA transcripts as the source. A first-round RT-PCR of the TCR CDR3 used the HTBI primer set. MiXCR, run by TCRdb on the multiplex PCR reads, gives a single entry per CDR3 protein. The sample contains fewer than 450,000 distinct CDR3 sequences, 17% of which appear only once. The sample was blood. These receptors all come from a woman aged 25 to 39 with Graves' hyperthyroidism that later progressed to Graves' ophthalmopathy.

This clonotype was recorded many times. The chain has TRBV28 and TRBJ2-1; TRBD2 matches 11 bases. The J segment lost 9 bases and the V segment lost 5 bases, leaving 9 bases of the junction unmatched. Germline CDR1 reads MDHEN; CDR2 reads SYDVKM. CDR3 length: 15 amino acids. The CDR3 loop is CASSPFGLAGGEQFF. The DNA of the CDR3 is TGTGCCAGCAGTCCCTTTGGGCTAGCGGGAGGTGAGCAGTTCTTC.

This clonotype was seen at least ten times. The DNA for the CDR3 is TGCAGTGCTAGAGATAAGACTCACGATGGCTACACCTTC. Its translation is CSARDKTHDGYTF. The rearrangement uses TRBV20-1 and TRBJ1-2; D gene unclear. There are 13 residues in the CDR3. Per the germline V gene, CDR1 is DFQATT and CDR2 is SNEGSKA (reference sequence). V lost 0 bases, J lost 6 bases, and 11 bases lay in between.